The following is a T cell receptor beta chain sequence with its context. Using its own MiXCR run on the 5' RACE reads, TCRdb lists one record per CDR3 protein. The sample contains a few hundred thousand distinct CDR3 sequences, roughly 15% of which appear only once. Germline V CDR1 and CDR2: LGHNA, YNFKEQ. With V trimmed by 0 bases and J by 9 bases, 10 bases remained unmatched. The CDR3 has 17 residues. These data originate in a study of T-cell memory formation after mild COVID-19. This sequence joins TRBV4-2 and TRBJ2-1, with TRBD2 matching 11 bases. The clonotype comes from a man aged 18 to 30 who had mild COVID-19 (a few samples of this study predate the infection). Cell type and time point are not known. What was sequenced was PBMCs or a T cell subset sorted from them (not recorded which). In nucleotides, the CDR3 is TGTGCCAGCAGCCAAGATGCCAGACTAGCGGGGAATGGTGAGCAGTTCTTC. Amino acids: CASSQDARLAGNGEQFF.